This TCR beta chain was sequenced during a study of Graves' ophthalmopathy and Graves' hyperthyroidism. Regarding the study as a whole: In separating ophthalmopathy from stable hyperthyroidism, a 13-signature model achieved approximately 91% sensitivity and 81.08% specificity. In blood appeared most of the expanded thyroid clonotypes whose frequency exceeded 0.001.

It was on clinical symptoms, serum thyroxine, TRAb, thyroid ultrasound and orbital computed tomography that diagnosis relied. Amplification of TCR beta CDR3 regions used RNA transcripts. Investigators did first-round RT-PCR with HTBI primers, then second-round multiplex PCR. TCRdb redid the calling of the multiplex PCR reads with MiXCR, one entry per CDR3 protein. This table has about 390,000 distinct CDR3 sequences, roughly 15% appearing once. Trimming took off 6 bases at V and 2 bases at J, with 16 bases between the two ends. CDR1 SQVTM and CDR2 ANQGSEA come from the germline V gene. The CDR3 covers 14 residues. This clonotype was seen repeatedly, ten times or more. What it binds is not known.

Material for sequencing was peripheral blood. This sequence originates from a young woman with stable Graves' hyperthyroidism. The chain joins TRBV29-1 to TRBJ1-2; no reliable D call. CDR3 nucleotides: TGCAGCGTCCGCTTTCAGAGGGCCAACTATGGCTACACCTTC. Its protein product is CSVRFQRANYGYTF.